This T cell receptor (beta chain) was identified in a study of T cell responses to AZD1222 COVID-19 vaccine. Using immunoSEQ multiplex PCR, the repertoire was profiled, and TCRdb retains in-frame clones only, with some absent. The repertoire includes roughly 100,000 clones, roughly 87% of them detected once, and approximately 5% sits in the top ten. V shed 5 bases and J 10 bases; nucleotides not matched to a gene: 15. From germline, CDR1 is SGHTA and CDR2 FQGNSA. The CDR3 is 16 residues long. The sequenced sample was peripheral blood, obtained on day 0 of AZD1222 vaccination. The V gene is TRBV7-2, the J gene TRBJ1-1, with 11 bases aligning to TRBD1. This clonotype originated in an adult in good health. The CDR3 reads CASSPRPGQGVRAAFF. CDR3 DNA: TGTGCCAGCAGCCCAAGGCCGGGACAGGGGGTTCGTGCAGCTTTCTTT.